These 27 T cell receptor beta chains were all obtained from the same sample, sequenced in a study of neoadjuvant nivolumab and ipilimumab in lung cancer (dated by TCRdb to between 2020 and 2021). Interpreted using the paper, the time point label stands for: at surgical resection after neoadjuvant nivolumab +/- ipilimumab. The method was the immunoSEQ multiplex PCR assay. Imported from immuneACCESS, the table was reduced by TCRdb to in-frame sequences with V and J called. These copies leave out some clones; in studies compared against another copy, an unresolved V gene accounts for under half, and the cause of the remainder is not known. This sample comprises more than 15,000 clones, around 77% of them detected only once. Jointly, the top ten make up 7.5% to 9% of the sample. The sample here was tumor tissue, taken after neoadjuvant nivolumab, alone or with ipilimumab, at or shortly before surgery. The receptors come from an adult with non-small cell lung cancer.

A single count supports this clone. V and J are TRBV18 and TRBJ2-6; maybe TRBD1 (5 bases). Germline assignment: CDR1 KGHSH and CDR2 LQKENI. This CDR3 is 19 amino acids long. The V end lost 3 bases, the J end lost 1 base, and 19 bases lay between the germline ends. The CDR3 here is CASSPSDTGRLSGANVLTF. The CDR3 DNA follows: TGTGCCAGCTCACCGTCGGACACCGGAAGATTGTCTGGGGCCAACGTCCTGACTTTC.

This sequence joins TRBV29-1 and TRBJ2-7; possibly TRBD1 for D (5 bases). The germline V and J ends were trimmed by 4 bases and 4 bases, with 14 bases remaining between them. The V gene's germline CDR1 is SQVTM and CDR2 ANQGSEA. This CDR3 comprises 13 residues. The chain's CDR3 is CSVGADRDYEQYF. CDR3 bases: TGCAGCGTTGGGGCCGACAGAGATTACGAGCAGTACTTC.

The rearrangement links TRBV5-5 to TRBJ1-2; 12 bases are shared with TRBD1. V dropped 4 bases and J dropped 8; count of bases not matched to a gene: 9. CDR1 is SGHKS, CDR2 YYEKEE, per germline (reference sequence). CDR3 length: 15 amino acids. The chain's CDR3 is CASSGTGTGGFGYTF. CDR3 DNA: TGTGCCAGCAGCGGAACCGGGACAGGGGGCTTCGGCTACACCTTC.

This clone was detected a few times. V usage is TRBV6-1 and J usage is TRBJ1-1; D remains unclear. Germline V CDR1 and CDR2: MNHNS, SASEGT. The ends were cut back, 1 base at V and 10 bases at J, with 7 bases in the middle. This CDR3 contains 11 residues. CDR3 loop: CASSEVRGAFF. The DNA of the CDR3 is TGTGCCAGCAGTGAAGTCCGTGGAGCTTTCTTT.

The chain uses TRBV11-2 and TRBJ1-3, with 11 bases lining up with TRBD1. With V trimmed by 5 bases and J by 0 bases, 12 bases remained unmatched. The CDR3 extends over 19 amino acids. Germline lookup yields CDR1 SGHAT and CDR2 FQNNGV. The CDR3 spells CASSPRGGTGGFSGNTIYF. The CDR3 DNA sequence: TGTGCCAGCAGCCCGCGCGGCGGGACAGGGGGTTTCTCTGGAAACACCATATATTTT.

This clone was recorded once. The CDR3 DNA reads TGTGCCAGCAGCTTGTCCAGGGGAGGGTACGAGCAGTACTTC. It is translated as CASSLSRGGYEQYF. This chain connects TRBV5-4 to TRBJ2-7; the D gene is possibly TRBD2 (7 bases). Per the germline V gene, CDR1 is SGHNT and CDR2 is YYREEE (reference sequence). The CDR3 runs to 14 residues. V was trimmed by 1 base and J by 4 bases, leaving 12 bases between them.

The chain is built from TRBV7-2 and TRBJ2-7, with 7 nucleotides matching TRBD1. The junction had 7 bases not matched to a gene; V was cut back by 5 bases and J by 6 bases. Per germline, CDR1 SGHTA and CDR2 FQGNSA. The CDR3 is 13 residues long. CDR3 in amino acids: CASSQDRRLEQYF. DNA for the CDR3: TGTGCCAGCAGCCAGGACAGGCGGCTCGAGCAGTACTTC. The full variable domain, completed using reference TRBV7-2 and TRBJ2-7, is GAGVSQSPSNKVTEKGKDVELRCDPISGHTALYWYRQSLGQGLEFLIYFQGNSAPDKSGLPSDRFSAERTGGSVSTLTIQRTQQEDSAVYLCASSQDRRLEQYFGPGTRLTVT.

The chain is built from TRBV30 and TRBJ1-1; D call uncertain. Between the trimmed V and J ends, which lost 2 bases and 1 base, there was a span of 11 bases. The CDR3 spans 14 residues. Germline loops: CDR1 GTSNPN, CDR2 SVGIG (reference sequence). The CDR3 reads CAWSPLTPNTEAFF. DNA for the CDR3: TGTGCCTGGAGTCCACTGACACCGAACACTGAAGCTTTCTTT. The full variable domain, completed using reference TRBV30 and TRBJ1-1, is SQTIHQWPATLVQPVGSPLSLECTVEGTSNPNLYWYRQAAGRGLQLLFYSVGIGQISSEVPQNLSASRPQDRQFILSSKKLLLSDSGFYLCAWSPLTPNTEAFFGQGTRLTVV.

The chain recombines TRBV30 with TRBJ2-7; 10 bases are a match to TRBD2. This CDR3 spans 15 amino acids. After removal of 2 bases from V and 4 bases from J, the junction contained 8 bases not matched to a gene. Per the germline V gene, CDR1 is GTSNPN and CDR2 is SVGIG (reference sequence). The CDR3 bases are TGTGCCTGGAGTTTCCTAGCGGGGGTCATATACGAGCAGTACTTC. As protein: CAWSFLAGVIYEQYF.

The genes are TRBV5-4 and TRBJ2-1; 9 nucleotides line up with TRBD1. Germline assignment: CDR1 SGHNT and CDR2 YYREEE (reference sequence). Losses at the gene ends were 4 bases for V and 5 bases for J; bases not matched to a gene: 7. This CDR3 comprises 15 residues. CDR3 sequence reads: CASSADDRGNNEQFF. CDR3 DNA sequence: TGTGCCAGCAGCGCGGACGACAGGGGGAACAATGAGCAGTTCTTC.

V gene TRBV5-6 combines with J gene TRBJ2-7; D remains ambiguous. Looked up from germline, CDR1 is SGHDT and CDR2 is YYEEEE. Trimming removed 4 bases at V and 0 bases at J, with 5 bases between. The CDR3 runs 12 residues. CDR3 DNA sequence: TGTGCCAGCAGCGGTGCCTCCTACGAGCAGTACTTC. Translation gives CASSGASYEQYF.

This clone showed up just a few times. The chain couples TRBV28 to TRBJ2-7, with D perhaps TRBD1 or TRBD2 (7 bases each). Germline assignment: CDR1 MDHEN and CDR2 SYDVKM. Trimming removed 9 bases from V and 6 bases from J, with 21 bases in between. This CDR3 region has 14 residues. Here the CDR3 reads CASSRAVRGGEQYF. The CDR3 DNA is TGTGCCAGTTCTCGAGCGGTCAGGGGGGGCGAGCAGTACTTC.

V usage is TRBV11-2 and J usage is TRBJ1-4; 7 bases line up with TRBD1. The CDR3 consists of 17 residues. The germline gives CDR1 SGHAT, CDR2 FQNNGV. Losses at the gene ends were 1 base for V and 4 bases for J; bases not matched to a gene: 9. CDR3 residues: CASSLGSGTEFNEKLFF. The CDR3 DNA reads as TGTGCCAGCAGCTTAGGGAGTGGGACAGAGTTTAATGAAAAACTGTTTTTT.

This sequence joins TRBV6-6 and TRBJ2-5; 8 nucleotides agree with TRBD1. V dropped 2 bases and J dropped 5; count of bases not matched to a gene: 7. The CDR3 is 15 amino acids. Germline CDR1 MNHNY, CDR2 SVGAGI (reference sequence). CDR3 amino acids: CASSYVTGAGETQYF. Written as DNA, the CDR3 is TGTGCCAGCAGTTACGTGACAGGGGCGGGGGAGACCCAGTACTTC.

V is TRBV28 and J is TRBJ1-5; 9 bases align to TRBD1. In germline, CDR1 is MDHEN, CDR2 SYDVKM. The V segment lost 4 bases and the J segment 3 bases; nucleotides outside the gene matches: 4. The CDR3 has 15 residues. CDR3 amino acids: CASSSGTGLNQPQHF. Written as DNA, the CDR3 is TGTGCCAGCAGTTCCGGGACAGGGCTCAATCAGCCCCAGCATTTT.

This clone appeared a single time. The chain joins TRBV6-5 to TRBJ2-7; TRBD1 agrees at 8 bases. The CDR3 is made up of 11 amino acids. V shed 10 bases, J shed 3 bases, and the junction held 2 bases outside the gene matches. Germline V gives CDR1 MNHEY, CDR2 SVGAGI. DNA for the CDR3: TGTGCCACCGGACAGGGCTACGAGCAGTACTTC. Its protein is CATGQGYEQYF.

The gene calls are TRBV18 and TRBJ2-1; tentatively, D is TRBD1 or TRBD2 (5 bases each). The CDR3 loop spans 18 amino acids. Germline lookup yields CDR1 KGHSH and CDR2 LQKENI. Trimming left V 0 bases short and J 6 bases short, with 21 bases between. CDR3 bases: TGTGCCAGCTCACCACCGTTTTCCGGGGCCCGACAGACCAATGAGCAGTTCTTC. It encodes CASSPPFSGARQTNEQFF.

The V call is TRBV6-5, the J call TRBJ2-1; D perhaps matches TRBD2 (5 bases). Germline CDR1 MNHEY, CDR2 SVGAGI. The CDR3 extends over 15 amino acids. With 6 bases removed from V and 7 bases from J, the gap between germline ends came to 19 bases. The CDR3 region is CASSRTSGGSNEQFF. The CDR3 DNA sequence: TGTGCCAGCAGCAGGACTTCAGGAGGCTCAAATGAGCAGTTCTTC.

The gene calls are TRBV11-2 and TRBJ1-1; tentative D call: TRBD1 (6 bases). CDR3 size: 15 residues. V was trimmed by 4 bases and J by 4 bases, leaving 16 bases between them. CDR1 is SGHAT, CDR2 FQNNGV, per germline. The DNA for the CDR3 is TGTGCCAGCAGCTGGAGTCAGGGGAGTGTCACTGAAGCTTTCTTT. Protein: CASSWSQGSVTEAFF.

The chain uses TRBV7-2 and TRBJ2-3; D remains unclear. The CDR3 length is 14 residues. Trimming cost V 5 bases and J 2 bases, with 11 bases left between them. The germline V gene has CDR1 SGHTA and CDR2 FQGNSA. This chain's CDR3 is CASSPQPLTDTQYF. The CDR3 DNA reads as TGTGCCAGCAGCCCACAGCCTCTCACAGATACGCAGTATTTT.

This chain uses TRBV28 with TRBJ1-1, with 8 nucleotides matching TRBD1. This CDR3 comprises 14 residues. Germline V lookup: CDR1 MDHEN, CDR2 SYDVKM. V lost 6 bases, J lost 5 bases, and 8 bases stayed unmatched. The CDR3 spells CASRLTGVRTEAFF. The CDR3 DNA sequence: TGTGCCAGCAGGCTGACAGGGGTTAGAACTGAAGCTTTCTTT.

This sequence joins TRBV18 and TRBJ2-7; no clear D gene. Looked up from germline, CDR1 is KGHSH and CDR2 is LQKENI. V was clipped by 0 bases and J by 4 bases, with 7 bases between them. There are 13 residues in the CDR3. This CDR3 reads CASSPPRRYEQYF. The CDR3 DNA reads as TGTGCCAGCTCACCACCTCGCCGTTACGAGCAGTACTTC.

CDR3 loop: CATSRDRRGEQYF. The CDR3, as DNA: TGTGCCACCAGCAGAGACCGCAGGGGCGAGCAGTACTTC. The rearrangement uses TRBV15 and TRBJ2-7; D is possibly TRBD1 (6 bases). V lost 0 bases to trimming and J lost 6 bases, with 9 bases between them. Per germline, CDR1 LNHNV and CDR2 YYDKDF (reference sequence). The CDR3 totals 13 residues.

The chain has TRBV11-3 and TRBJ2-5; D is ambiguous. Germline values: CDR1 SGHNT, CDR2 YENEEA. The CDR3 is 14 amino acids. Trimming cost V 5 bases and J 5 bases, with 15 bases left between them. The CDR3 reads CASSLSPSHETQYF. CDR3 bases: TGTGCCAGCAGCCTGTCACCCTCGCACGAGACCCAGTACTTC.

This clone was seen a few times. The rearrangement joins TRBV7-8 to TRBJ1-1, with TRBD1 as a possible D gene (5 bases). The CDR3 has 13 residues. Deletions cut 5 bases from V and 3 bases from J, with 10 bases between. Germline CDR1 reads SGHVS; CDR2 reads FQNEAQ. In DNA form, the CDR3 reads TGTGCCAGCAGCCCTCAGGGTCACACTGAAGCTTTCTTT. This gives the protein CASSPQGHTEAFF.

The CDR3 sequence is CASSLGGTAGYTF. CDR3 nucleotide sequence: TGTGCCAGCAGCCTCGGGGGGACGGCGGGCTACACCTTC. The chain is built from TRBV7-8 and TRBJ1-2; a possible D gene is TRBD1 (5 bases). Trimming cost V 5 bases and J 8 bases, with 15 bases left between them. The CDR3 consists of 13 residues. From germline, CDR1 is SGHVS and CDR2 FQNEAQ.

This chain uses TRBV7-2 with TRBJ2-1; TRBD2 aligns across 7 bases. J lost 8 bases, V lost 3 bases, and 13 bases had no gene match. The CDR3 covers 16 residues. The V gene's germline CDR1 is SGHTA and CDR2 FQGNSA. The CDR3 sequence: CASSFSPGGGSHEQFF. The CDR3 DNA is TGTGCCAGCAGCTTCTCGCCAGGCGGGGGTTCGCATGAGCAGTTCTTC.